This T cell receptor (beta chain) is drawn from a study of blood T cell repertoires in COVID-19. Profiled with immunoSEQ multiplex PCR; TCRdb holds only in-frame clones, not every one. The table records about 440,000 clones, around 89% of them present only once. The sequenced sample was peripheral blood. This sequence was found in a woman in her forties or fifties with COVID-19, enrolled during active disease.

CDR3 nucleotides: TGCGCCAGCAGCTTGGACGGGGTTGGTTCACCCCTCCACTTT. It yields the protein CASSLDGVGSPLHF. The chain carries TRBV5-1 and TRBJ1-6, with unresolved D. The CDR3 covers 14 residues. The V end lost 0 bases, the J end lost 9 bases, and 10 bases lay between the germline ends. Germline lookup yields CDR1 SGHRS and CDR2 YFSETQ.